The T cell receptor (beta chain) under discussion was sequenced for a study of blood T cell repertoires in COVID-19. Generated by immunoSEQ multiplex PCR, the TCRdb table keeps only in-frame clones and is missing some. The data contain over 120,000 clones, around 81% of them singletons. The CDR3 has 14 residues. After removal of 4 bases from V and 8 bases from J, the junction contained 7 bases not matched to a gene. Germline V gene data show CDR1 as MGHRA and CDR2 as YSYEKL. The receptor comes from a woman aged 60-70 years with acute or convalescent COVID-19. The gene calls are TRBV4-1 and TRBJ2-1; 8 bases agree with TRBD1. What was sequenced was peripheral blood. CDR3 DNA sequence: TGCGCCAGCAGCCGAACGGACAGGGACCATGAGCAGTTCTTC. Protein product: CASSRTDRDHEQFF.